The entry that follows covers one T cell receptor beta chain sequence. Its matching antigen is unknown. The same CDR3 arises from other DNA sequences in this sample as well. This entry is derived from a study of cytomegalovirus exposure and HLA in healthy donors. General study results and limits: Among donors in an Asian-associated ancestry cluster, a later analysis reportedly found fewer N-insertions than the approximately 670-donor mean.

The PCR used 60 Vbeta and 13 Jbeta primers. Clones were read by immunoSEQ multiplex PCR, and TCRdb kept only the in-frame ones, dropping some. The repertoire consists of some 170,000 clones, with roughly four fifths occurring once and the leading ten covering roughly 5.2%. Sequences were obtained from PBMCs. This clonotype was sampled from a young woman in good health and CMV-seropositive.

CDR3 sequence: CASSSTGLNEKLFF. The CDR3 coding sequence is TGTGCCAGCAGCTCGACAGGGCTTAATGAAAAACTGTTTTTT. The chain couples TRBV7-8 to TRBJ1-4, with 7 bases fitting TRBD1. CDR1 is SGHVS and CDR2 is FQNEAQ in the germline V gene. V lost 4 bases, J lost 4 bases, and 3 bases stayed unmatched. This CDR3 comprises 14 residues. The full variable domain, with the rest looked up from reference TRBV7-8 and TRBJ1-4, is GAGVSQSPRYKVAKRGQDVALRCDPISGHVSLFWYQQALGQGPEFLTYFQNEAQLDKSGLPSDRFFAERPEGSVSTLKIQRTQQEDSAVYLCASSSTGLNEKLFFGSGTQLSVL.